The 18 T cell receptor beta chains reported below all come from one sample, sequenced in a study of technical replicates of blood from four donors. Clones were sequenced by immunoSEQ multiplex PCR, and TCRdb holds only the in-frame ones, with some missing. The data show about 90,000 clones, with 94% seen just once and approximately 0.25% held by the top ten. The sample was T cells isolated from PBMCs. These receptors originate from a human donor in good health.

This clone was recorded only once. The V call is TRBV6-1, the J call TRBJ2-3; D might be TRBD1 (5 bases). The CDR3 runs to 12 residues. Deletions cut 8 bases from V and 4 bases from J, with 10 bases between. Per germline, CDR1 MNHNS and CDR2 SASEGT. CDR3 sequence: CASAGSADTQYF. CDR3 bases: TGTGCCAGCGCAGGGTCCGCAGATACGCAGTATTTT.

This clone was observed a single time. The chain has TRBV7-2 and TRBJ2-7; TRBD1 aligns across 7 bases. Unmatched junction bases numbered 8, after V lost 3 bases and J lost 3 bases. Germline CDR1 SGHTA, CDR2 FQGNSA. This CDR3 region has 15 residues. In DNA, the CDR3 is TGTGCCAGCAGCTTGAGGTCTGGGACAGACTACGAGCAGTACTTC. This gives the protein CASSLRSGTDYEQYF.

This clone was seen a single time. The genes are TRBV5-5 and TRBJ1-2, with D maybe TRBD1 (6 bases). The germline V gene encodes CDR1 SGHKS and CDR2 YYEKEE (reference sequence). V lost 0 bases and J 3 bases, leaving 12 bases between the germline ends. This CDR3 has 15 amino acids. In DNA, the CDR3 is TGTGCCAGCAGCTTGGTTCAGGGGTTGGACTATGGCTACACCTTC. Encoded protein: CASSLVQGLDYGYTF.

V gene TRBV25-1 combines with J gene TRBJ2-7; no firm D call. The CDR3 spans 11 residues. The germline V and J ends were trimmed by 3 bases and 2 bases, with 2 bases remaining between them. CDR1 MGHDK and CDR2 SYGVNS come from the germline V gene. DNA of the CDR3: TGTGCCAGCAGTGACACCTACGAGCAGTACTTC. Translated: CASSDTYEQYF.

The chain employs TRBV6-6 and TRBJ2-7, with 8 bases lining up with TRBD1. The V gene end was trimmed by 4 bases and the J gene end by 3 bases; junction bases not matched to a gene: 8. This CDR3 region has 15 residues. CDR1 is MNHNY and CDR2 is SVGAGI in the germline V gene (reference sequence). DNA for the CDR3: TGTGCCAGCAGTTCTACCGGGACAGGCAACTACGAGCAGTACTTC. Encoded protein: CASSSTGTGNYEQYF.

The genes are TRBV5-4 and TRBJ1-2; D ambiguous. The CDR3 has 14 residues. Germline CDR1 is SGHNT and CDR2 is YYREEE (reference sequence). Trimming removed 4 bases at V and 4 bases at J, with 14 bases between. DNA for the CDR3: TGTGCCAGCAGCCCCGAAGGACGGGGCTATGGCTACACCTTC. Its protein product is CASSPEGRGYGYTF.

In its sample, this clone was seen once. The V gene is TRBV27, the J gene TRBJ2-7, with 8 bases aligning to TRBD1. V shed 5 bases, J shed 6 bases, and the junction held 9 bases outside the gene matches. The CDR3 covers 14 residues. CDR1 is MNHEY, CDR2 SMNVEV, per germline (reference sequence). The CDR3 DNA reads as TGTGCCAGCAGTCCCGTGGACAGGGTGGGCGAGCAGTACTTC. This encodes CASSPVDRVGEQYF.

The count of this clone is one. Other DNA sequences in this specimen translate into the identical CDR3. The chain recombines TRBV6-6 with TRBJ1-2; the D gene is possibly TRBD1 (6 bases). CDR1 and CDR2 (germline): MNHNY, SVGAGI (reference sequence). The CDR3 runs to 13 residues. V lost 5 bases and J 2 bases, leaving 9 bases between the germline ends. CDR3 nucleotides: TGTGCCAGCAGTGTAGACAGGAACTATGGCTACACCTTC. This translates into CASSVDRNYGYTF.

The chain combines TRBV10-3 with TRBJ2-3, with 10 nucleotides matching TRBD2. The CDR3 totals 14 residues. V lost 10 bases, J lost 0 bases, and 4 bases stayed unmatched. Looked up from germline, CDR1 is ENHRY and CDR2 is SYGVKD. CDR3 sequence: CASGLADSTDTQYF. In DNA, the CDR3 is TGTGCCAGCGGACTAGCGGATAGCACAGATACGCAGTATTTT.

DNA for the CDR3: TGTGCCAGCTCGCCTCATTCACAGGGAACCTCCTACGAGCAGTACTTC. Translating it yields CASSPHSQGTSYEQYF. The V gene is TRBV18, the J gene TRBJ2-7; perhaps TRBD1 as D (6 bases). Trimming left V 6 bases short and J 0 bases short, with 18 bases between. Germline V gene data show CDR1 as KGHSH and CDR2 as LQKENI. This CDR3 is built from 16 residues.

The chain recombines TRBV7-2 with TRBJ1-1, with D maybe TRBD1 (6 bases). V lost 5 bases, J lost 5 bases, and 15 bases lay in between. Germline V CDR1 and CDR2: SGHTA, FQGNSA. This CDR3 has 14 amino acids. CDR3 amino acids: CASSPAGTQTEAFF. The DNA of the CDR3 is TGTGCCAGCAGCCCAGCCGGGACACAGACTGAAGCTTTCTTT.

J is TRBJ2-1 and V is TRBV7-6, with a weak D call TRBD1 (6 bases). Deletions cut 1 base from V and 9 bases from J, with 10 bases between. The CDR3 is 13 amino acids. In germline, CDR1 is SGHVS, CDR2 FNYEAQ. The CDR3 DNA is TGTGCCAGCAGCTTAGACAGGGTCGGTGAGCAGTTCTTC. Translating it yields CASSLDRVGEQFF.

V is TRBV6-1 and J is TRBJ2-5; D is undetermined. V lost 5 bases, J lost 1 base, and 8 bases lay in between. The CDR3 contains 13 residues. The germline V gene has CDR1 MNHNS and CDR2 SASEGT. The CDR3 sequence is CASSRNTQETQYF. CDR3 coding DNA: TGTGCCAGCAGTAGAAACACCCAAGAGACCCAGTACTTC.

Written as DNA, the CDR3 is TGCGCCAGCAGCTCCTCTAGCGGAGGGTACAATGAGCAGTTCTTC. It codes for CASSSSSGGYNEQFF. V and J are TRBV5-1 and TRBJ2-1, with 7 nucleotides matching TRBD2. This CDR3 spans 15 amino acids. The germline gives CDR1 SGHRS, CDR2 YFSETQ. J was trimmed by 4 bases and V by 3 bases; bases with no gene match: 7. The variable domain in full, with the rest retrieved from reference TRBV5-1 and TRBJ2-1, is KAGVTQTPRYLIKTRGQQVTLSCSPISGHRSVSWYQQTPGQGLQFLFEYFSETQRNKGNFPGRFSGRQFSNSRSEMNVSTLELGDSALYLCASSSSSGGYNEQFFGPGTRLTVL.

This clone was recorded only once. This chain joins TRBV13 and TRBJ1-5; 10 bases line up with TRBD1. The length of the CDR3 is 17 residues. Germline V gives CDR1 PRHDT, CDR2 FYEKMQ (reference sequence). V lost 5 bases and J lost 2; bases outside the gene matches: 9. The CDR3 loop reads CASSMGQGTAGNQPQHF. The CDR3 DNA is TGTGCCAGCAGCATGGGACAGGGGACGGCGGGCAATCAGCCCCAGCATTTT.

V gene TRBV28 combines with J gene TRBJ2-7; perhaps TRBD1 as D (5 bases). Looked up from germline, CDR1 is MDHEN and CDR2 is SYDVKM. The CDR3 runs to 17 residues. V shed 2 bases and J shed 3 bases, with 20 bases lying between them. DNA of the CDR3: TGTGCCAGCAGTTTACCATTGACAGTCTCGACCAACTACGAGCAGTACTTC. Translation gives CASSLPLTVSTNYEQYF.

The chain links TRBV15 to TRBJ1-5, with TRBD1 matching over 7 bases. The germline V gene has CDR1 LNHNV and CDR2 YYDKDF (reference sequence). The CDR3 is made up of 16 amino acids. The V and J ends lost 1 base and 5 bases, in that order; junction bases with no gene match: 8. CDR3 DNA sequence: TGTGCCACCAGCAGAGGGGTACAGGGGCAGTATCAGCCCCAGCATTTT. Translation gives CATSRGVQGQYQPQHF.

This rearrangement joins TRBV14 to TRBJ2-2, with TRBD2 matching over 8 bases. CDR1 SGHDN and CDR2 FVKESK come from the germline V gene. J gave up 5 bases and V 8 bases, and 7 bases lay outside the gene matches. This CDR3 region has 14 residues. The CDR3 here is CASLREGRTGELFF. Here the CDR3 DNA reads TGTGCCAGCCTTCGGGAGGGCCGAACCGGGGAGCTGTTTTTT.